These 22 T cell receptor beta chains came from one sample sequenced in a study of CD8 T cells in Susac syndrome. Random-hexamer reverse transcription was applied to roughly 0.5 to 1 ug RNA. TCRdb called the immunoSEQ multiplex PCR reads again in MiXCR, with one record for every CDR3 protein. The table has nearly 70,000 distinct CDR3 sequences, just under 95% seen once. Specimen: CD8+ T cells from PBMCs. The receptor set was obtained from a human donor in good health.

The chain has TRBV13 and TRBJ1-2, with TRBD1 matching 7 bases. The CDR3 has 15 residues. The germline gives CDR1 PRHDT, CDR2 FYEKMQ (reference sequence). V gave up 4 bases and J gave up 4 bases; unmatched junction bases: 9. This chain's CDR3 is CASSSQGLEGYGYTF. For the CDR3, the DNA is TGTGCCAGCAGCTCACAGGGGTTAGAGGGCTATGGCTACACCTTC.

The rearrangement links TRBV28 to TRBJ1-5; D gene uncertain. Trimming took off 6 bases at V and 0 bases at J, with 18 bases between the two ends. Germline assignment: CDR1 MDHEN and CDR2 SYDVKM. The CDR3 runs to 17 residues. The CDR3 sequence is CASRPGTDPYSNQPQHF. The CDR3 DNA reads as TGTGCCAGCAGGCCGGGTACAGACCCTTATAGCAATCAGCCCCAGCATTTT.

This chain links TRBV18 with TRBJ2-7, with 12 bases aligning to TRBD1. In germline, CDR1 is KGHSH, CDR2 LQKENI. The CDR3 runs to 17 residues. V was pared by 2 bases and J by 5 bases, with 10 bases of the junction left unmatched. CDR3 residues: CASSPTYGTGGRDEQYF. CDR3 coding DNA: TGTGCCAGCTCACCAACTTACGGGACAGGGGGCAGGGACGAGCAGTACTTC.

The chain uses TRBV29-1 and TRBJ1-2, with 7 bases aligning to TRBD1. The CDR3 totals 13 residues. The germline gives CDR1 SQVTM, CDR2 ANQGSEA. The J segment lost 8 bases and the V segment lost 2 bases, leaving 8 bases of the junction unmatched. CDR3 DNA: TGCAGCGTTGAACTCGGGGACAGTCCCGGCTACACCTTC. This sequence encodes CSVELGDSPGYTF.

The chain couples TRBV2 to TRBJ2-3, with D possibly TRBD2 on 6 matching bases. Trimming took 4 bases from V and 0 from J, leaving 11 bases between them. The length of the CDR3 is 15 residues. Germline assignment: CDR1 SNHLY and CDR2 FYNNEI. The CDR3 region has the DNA TGTGCCAGCAGTGGAAGCCTAGCGAGCACAGATACGCAGTATTTT. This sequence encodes CASSGSLASTDTQYF.

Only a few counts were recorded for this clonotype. In DNA, the CDR3 is TGTGCCACCAGTGATTTGCCCAATGAGCAGTTCTTC. It is translated as CATSDLPNEQFF. The J gene is TRBJ2-1, the V gene TRBV24-1; D remains unclear. V lost 0 bases to trimming and J lost 6 bases, with 2 bases between them. Germline-derived CDR1 and CDR2 are KGHDR and SFDVKD. The CDR3 totals 12 residues.

DNA for the CDR3: TGTGCCAGCAGCCCCGGGACAGTCTGGCGTACGCAGTATTTT. Amino acid sequence: CASSPGTVWRTQYF. The chain is built from TRBV12-3 or TRBV12-4 and TRBJ2-3, with 7 positions matching TRBD1. The CDR3 spans 14 residues. The ends lost 6 bases at V and 8 bases at J; junction bases unmatched: 11.

In DNA form, the CDR3 reads TGTGCCAGCAGCTTACTAGCGGGGGCTATCTACGAGCAGTACGTC. Translation: CASSLLAGAIYEQYV. The gene calls are TRBV7-2 and TRBJ2-7; 10 bases are shared with TRBD2. V was pared by 2 bases and J by 3 bases, with 4 bases of the junction left unmatched. The CDR3 length is 15 residues. CDR1 and CDR2 (germline): SGHTA, FQGNSA.

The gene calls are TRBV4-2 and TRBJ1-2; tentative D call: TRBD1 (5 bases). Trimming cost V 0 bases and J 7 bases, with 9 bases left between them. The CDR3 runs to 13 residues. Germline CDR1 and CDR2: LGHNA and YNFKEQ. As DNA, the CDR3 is TGTGCCAGCAGCCAAGATCGGAGGGGTGGCTACACCTTC. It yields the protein CASSQDRRGGYTF.

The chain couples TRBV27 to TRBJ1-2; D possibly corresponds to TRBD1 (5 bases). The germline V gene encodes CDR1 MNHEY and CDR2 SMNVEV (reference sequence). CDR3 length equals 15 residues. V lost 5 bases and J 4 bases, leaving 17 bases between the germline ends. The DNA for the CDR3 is TGTGCCAGCAGTCCGACCGGGGGAGGAATCTATGGCTACACCTTC. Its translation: CASSPTGGGIYGYTF.

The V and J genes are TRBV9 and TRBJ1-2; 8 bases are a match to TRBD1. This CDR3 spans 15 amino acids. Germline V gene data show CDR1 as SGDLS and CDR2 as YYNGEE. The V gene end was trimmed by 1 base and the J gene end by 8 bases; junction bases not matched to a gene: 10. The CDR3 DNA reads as TGTGCCAGCAGCGTAACCTCGGACAGGGTGGGCGGCTACACCTTC. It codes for CASSVTSDRVGGYTF.

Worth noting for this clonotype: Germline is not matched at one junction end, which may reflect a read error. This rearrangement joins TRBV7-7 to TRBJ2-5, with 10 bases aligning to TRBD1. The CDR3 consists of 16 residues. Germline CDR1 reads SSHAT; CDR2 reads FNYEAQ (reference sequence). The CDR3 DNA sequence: TGTGCTAGCAGCTCCGCGGACAGGGACAGGGGAGAGACCCAGTACTTC. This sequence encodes CASSSADRDRGETQYF.

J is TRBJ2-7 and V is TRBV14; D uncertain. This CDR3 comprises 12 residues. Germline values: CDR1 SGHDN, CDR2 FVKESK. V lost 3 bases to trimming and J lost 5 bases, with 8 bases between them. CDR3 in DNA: TGTGCCAGCAGCCATGTCCCGCACGAGCAGTACTTC. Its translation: CASSHVPHEQYF.

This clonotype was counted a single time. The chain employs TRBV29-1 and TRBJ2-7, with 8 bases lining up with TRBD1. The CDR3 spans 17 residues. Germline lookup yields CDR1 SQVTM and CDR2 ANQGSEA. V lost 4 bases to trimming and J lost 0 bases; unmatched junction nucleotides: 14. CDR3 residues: CSVVEDRESFNSYEQYF. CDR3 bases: TGCAGCGTTGTTGAGGACAGGGAATCATTTAACTCCTACGAGCAGTACTTC.

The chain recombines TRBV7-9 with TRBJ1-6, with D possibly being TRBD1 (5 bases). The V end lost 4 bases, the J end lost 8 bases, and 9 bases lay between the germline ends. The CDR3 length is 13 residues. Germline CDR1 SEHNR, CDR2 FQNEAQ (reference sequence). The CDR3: CASSSPRDSPLHF. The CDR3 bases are TGTGCCAGCAGCTCGCCCAGGGATTCACCCCTCCACTTT.

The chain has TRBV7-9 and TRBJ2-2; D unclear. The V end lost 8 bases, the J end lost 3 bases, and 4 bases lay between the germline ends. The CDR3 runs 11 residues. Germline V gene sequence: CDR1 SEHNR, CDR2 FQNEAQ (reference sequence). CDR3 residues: CASHYTGELFF. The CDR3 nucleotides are TGTGCCAGCCATTACACCGGGGAGCTGTTTTTT.

The CDR3 loop reads CASSPPGLHEQFF. CDR3 nucleotide sequence: TGTGCCAGCAGCCCCCCCGGGCTTCATGAGCAGTTCTTC. This chain links TRBV6-2 or TRBV6-3 with TRBJ2-1, with no clear D. Trimming removed 6 bases from V and 8 bases from J, with 14 bases in between. CDR3 length equals 13 residues. The germline gives CDR1 MNHEY, CDR2 SVGEGT.

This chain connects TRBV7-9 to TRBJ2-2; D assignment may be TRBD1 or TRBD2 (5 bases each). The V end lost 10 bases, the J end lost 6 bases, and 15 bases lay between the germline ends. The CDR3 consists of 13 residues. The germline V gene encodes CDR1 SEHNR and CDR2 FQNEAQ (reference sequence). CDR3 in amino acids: CAMGESGAGELFF. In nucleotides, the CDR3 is TGTGCCATGGGGGAGAGCGGAGCCGGGGAGCTGTTTTTT.

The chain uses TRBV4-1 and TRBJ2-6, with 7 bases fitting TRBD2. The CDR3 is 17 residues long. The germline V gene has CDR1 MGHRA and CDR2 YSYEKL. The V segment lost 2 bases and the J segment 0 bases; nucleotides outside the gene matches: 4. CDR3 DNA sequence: TGCGCCAGCAGCCAACTAGCGGTTGGCTCTGGGGCCAACGTCCTGACTTTC. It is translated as CASSQLAVGSGANVLTF.

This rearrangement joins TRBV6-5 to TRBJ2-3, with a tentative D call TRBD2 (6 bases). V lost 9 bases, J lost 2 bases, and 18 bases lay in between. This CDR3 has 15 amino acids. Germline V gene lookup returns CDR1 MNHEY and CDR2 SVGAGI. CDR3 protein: CASTNRDSNTDTQYF. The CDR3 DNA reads TGTGCCAGTACAAACCGGGACTCCAACACAGATACGCAGTATTTT.

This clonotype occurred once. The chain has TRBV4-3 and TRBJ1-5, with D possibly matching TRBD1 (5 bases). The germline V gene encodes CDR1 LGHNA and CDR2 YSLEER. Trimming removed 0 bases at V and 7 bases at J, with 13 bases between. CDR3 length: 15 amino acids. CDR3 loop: CASSQDEGDEQPQHF. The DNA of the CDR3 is TGCGCCAGCAGCCAAGATGAAGGGGACGAGCAGCCCCAGCATTTT.

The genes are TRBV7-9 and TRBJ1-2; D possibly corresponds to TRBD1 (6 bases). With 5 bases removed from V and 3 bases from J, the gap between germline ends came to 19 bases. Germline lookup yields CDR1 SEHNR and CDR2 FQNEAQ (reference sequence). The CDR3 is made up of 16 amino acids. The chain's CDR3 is CASSGPDRPIDYGYTF. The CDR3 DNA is TGTGCCAGCAGCGGACCGGACAGACCCATCGACTATGGCTACACCTTC.